A single sample gave rise to the 12 T cell receptor beta chains below, sequenced in a study of shared clonotypes between healthy human individuals. Some clones are missing from TCRdb's copy, which holds only in-frame ones; the method was immunoSEQ multiplex PCR. The table lists roughly 680,000 clones, 72% of them singletons. Sequencing used memory CD4+ T cells sorted from blood. Stated subset: CD45RA-negative fraction. The receptors were sampled from a woman aged 25-40 years in good health.

This clone turned up a few times. The same CDR3 is also encoded by other DNA sequences in this sample. V usage is TRBV5-1 and J usage is TRBJ2-2, with unresolved D. The CDR3 contains 15 residues. Trimming took 1 base from V and 2 from J, leaving 9 bases between them. In germline, CDR1 is SGHRS, CDR2 YFSETQ. The CDR3 nucleotides are TGCGCCAGCAGCTTGCAACAGAGTAACACCGGGGAGCTGTTTTTT. Translating gives CASSLQQSNTGELFF.

V is TRBV2 and J is TRBJ2-5, with D perhaps matching TRBD1 (6 bases). This CDR3 is 13 amino acids long. Germline V gene sequence: CDR1 SNHLY, CDR2 FYNNEI. V lost 5 bases, J lost 3 bases, and 10 bases lay in between. CDR3 region: CASSTQGKETQYF. DNA for the CDR3: TGTGCCAGCAGTACTCAGGGGAAAGAGACCCAGTACTTC.

This clone was recorded a few times. The genes are TRBV18 and TRBJ2-5; 8 bases line up with TRBD1. The germline V gene encodes CDR1 KGHSH and CDR2 LQKENI. With 4 bases clipped from V and 2 bases from J, the junction kept 6 bases outside the gene matches. The CDR3 spans 15 residues. The CDR3 region has the DNA TGTGCCAGCTCACGTGGACAGGGTGATCAAGAGACCCAGTACTTC. Translated: CASSRGQGDQETQYF.

This chain connects TRBV28 to TRBJ1-2; possible D gene TRBD1, 5 bases. Germline assignment: CDR1 MDHEN and CDR2 SYDVKM. CDR3 length: 13 amino acids. Trimming cost V 2 bases and J 4 bases, with 8 bases left between them. The CDR3 here is CASSLGGGYGYTF. CDR3 sequence (DNA): TGTGCCAGCAGTTTAGGGGGGGGCTATGGCTACACCTTC.

The rearrangement links TRBV4-1 to TRBJ2-1; tentatively, D is TRBD1 or TRBD2 (5 bases each). Trimming shortened V by 0 bases and J by 0 bases, and 12 bases separated the two germline ends. The germline V gene encodes CDR1 MGHRA and CDR2 YSYEKL. The CDR3 contains 17 residues. The CDR3 coding sequence is TGCGCCAGCAGCCAAGACCGGGGCACAAGCTCCTACAATGAGCAGTTCTTC. Translating it yields CASSQDRGTSSYNEQFF.

The chain links TRBV11-3 to TRBJ2-1; D is undetermined. The CDR3 is 12 residues long. Germline-derived CDR1 and CDR2 are SGHNT and YENEEA. Trimming left V 4 bases short and J 9 bases short, with 10 bases between. The CDR3 here is CASSSTIGEQFF. CDR3 DNA sequence: TGTGCCAGCAGCTCTACGATTGGTGAGCAGTTCTTC.

The chain has TRBV4-2 and TRBJ2-2; D is ambiguous. The V and J ends lost 0 bases and 10 bases respectively, with 6 bases between them. The CDR3 runs to 12 residues. Per the germline V gene, CDR1 is LGHNA and CDR2 is YNFKEQ. The CDR3 reads CASSQDLEELFF. In DNA, the CDR3 is TGTGCCAGCAGCCAAGATCTGGAGGAGCTGTTTTTT.

The V gene is TRBV27, the J gene TRBJ1-3; no definite D call. In germline, CDR1 is MNHEY, CDR2 SMNVEV (reference sequence). V lost 5 bases and J 3 bases, leaving 14 bases between the germline ends. The CDR3 runs to 15 residues. The CDR3 nucleotides read TGTGCCAGCAGTGGACCCGGGGTTCGTGGAAACACCATATATTTT. This codes for CASSGPGVRGNTIYF.

Only one count was recorded for this clone. V and J are TRBV9 and TRBJ2-1, with 7 nucleotides matching TRBD2. The germline gives CDR1 SGDLS, CDR2 YYNGEE. Trimming took 4 bases from V and 5 from J; bases not matched to a gene: 12. The CDR3 has 16 amino acids. The CDR3 DNA reads as TGTGCCAGCAGCACCCGAGCGGGATCTACGAACAATGAGCAGTTCTTC. Translated, it gives CASSTRAGSTNNEQFF.

This clone was detected only once. The chain links TRBV6-1 to TRBJ2-2, with TRBD2 identical over 12 bases. Per the germline V gene, CDR1 is MNHNS and CDR2 is SASEGT. V dropped 6 bases and J dropped 6; count of bases not matched to a gene: 5. This CDR3 has 15 amino acids. The DNA for the CDR3 is TGTGCCAGCAGCCTAGCGGGAGGGCCGGCCGGGGAGCTGTTTTTT. Translating gives CASSLAGGPAGELFF.

V usage is TRBV4-1 and J usage is TRBJ1-1; D might be TRBD1 (5 bases). CDR1 and CDR2 from the germline V gene are MGHRA and YSYEKL. CDR3 length equals 13 residues. The V end was cut by 0 bases, the J end by 11 bases, with 13 bases between. The CDR3 is CASSQDRFEGAFF. The CDR3 DNA is TGCGCCAGCAGCCAAGATCGATTTGAGGGGGCTTTCTTT.

The chain links TRBV29-1 to TRBJ1-1; 8 nucleotides line up with TRBD1. This CDR3 comprises 12 residues. Germline loops: CDR1 SQVTM, CDR2 ANQGSEA. J lost 4 bases, V lost 8 bases, and 6 bases had no gene match. This CDR3 reads CSLTGVGTEAFF. CDR3 DNA: TGCAGCTTGACAGGGGTCGGCACTGAAGCTTTCTTT.